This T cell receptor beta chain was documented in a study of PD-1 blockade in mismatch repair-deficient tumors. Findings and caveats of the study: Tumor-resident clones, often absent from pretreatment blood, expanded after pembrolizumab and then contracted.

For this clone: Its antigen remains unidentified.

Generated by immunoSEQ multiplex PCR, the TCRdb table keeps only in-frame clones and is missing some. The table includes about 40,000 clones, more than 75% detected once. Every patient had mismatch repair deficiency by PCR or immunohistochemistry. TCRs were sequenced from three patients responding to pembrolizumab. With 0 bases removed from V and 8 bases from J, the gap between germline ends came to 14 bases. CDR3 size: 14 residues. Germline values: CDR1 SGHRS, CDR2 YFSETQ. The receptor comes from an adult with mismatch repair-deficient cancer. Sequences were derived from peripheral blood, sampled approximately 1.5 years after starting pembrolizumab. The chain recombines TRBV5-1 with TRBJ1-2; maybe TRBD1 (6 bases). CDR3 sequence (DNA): TGCGCCAGCAGCTTGGAACCAGGGGAAAACGGCTACACCTTC. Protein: CASSLEPGENGYTF.